This T cell receptor (beta chain) was recovered during a study of T cells expressing NK-cell markers. On this clonotype itself: Antigen unknown.

The CDR3 extends over 14 amino acids. The germline V gene encodes CDR1 MDHEN and CDR2 SYDVKM. TCRdb re-called the 5' RACE reads and gives one entry per CDR3 protein, without DNA. In total, the table holds 300,000 to 450,000 distinct CDR3 sequences. Study-wide results and caveats: In a group of several donors, dominant NKG2C+ clonotypes represented 1.0-7.0% of CD8+ T cells. Certain NKG2C+ T cell clones were expanded, and their HCMV specificity remained unclear.

The TCR originated in a man aged 18-75 years in good health. The sequencing input was blood T cells: a sorted CD56 or NKG2C T cell subset, CD4+ or CD8+ T cells, or bulk PBMC T cells (not recorded which). The chain uses TRBV28 and TRBJ2-5. CDR3 protein: CASSSERYQETQYF.